This T cell receptor beta chain was recovered during a study of T cell repertoires in cytomegalovirus infection. Whole-study context: Shared public TCR beta signatures pointed to both CMV infection and a matching HLA type. Study results and caveats: Individuals carrying CMV plus the relevant HLA were identified by cumulative frequency of public TCR beta families.

As concerns this clonotype: Its antigen is as yet unknown.

V gave up 5 bases and J gave up 9 bases; unmatched junction bases: 10. CDR1 SEHNR and CDR2 FQNEAQ come from the germline V gene (reference sequence). The CDR3 sequence is 15 residues long. TCRdb fed the reads into MiXCR, producing one record per CDR3 protein. The data contain almost 500,000 distinct CDR3 sequences, roughly 12% of them singletons. Sample: PBMCs. The receptor's source is a human donor in good health (CMV status not recorded). Some clones in this sample may be carry-over from other donors' samples. This sequence joins TRBV7-9 and TRBJ1-4, with 9 nucleotides matching TRBD1. Here the CDR3 DNA reads TGTGCCAGCAGCCTCGACAGGGGGGATTCGAAAAAACTGTTTTTT. This codes for CASSLDRGDSKKLFF.